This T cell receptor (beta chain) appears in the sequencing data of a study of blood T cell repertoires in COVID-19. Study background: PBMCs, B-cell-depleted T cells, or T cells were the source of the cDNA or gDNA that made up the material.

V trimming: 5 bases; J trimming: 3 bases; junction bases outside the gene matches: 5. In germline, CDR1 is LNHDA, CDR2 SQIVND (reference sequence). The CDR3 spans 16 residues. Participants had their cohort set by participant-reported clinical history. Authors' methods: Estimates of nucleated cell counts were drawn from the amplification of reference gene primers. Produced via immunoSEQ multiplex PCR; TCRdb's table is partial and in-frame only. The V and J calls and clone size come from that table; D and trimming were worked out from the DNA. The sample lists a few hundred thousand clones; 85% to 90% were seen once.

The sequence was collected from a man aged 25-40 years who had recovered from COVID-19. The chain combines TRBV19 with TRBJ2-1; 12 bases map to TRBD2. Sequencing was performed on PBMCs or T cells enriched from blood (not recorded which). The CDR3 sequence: CASSVTSGSFYNEQFF. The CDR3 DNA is TGTGCCAGTAGTGTGACTAGCGGGAGTTTCTACAATGAGCAGTTCTTC.